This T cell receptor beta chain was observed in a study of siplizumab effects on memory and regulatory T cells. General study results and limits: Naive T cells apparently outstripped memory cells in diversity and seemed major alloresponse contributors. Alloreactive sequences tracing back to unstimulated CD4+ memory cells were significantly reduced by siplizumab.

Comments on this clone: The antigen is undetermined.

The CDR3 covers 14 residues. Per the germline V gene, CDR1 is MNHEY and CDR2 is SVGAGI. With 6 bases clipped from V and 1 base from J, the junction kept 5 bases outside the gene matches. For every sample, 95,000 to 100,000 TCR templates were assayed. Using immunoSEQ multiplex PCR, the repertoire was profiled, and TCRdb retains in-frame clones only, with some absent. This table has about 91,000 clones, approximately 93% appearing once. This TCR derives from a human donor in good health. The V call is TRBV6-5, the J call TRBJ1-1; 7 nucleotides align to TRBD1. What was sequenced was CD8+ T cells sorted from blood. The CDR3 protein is CASSEGGANTEAFF. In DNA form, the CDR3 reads TGTGCCAGCAGCGAAGGGGGCGCGAACACTGAAGCTTTCTTT.